This T cell receptor (beta chain) was captured by sequencing in a study of blood T cell repertoires in COVID-19. The CDR3 totals 15 residues. From germline, CDR1 is SGHTA and CDR2 FQGNSA. V lost 0 bases, J lost 3 bases, and 1 base stayed unmatched. Profiled with immunoSEQ multiplex PCR; TCRdb holds only in-frame clones, not every one. This repertoire shows over 70,000 clones, about 70% found once; its top ten account for approximately 29%. This receptor was taken from an elderly woman with active or convalescent COVID-19. V gene TRBV7-2 combines with J gene TRBJ2-1; TRBD2 matches at 8 bases. Material: peripheral blood. CDR3 region: CASSLASGIYNEQFF. The CDR3 nucleotides are TGTGCCAGCAGCTTAGCTAGCGGGATCTACAATGAGCAGTTCTTC.